A selection of T cell receptor beta chains follows, all from one sample in a study of blood T cell repertoires in COVID-19. Here immunoSEQ multiplex PCR was the method, and the copy in TCRdb shows in-frame clones only, minus some. The table records 210,000 or so clones, around 90% of them present only once. Sequenced sample: peripheral blood. Every receptor here comes from a middle-aged man with acute or convalescent COVID-19. CDR3s include the opening cysteine and the closing phenylalanine or tryptophan. Each record gives: D gene, J gene, clone size, V gene, CDR3 length, CDR3 protein, CDR3 DNA. D genes are given only for firm matches. Size tells how often a clone was seen (once, few, many) or the class of an expanded clone, and some rows leave it out.

d_gene: .
j_gene: TRBJ2-7
abundance: .
v_gene: TRBV2
len: 14
CDR3aa: CASSPRGTPYEQYF
CDR3nt: TGTGCCAGCAGTCCCCGGGGGACCCCCTACGAGCAGTACTTC

d_gene: TRBD2
j_gene: TRBJ2-5
abundance: few
v_gene: TRBV5-4
len: 16
CDR3aa: CASSPFSAGGEETQYF
CDR3nt: TGTGCCAGCAGCCCCTTTTCGGCGGGGGGGGAAGAGACCCAGTACTTC

d_gene: TRBD1
j_gene: TRBJ2-7
abundance: .
v_gene: TRBV19
len: 14
CDR3aa: CASSPRQGAYEQYF
CDR3nt: TGTGCCAGTAGTCCCCGACAGGGGGCCTACGAGCAGTACTTC

d_gene: .
j_gene: TRBJ1-1
abundance: .
v_gene: TRBV7-8
len: 16
CDR3aa: CASSLVLAGMNTEAFF
CDR3nt: TGTGCCAGCAGCTTAGTCTTAGCGGGAATGAACACTGAAGCTTTCTTT

d_gene: TRBD1
j_gene: TRBJ1-2
abundance: .
v_gene: TRBV15
len: 15
CDR3aa: CATSRGGQDGYGYTF
CDR3nt: TGTGCCACCAGCAGAGGAGGACAGGACGGCTATGGCTACACCTTC

d_gene: .
j_gene: TRBJ1-4
abundance: .
v_gene: TRBV9
len: 13
CDR3aa: CASSRDFNEKLFF
CDR3nt: TGTGCCAGCAGTAGGGACTTTAATGAAAAACTGTTTTTT

d_gene: .
j_gene: TRBJ1-2
abundance: once
v_gene: TRBV28
len: 13
CDR3aa: CASSFQGSSGYTF
CDR3nt: TGTGCCAGCAGTTTCCAGGGGTCCTCTGGCTACACCTTC

d_gene: .
j_gene: TRBJ1-5
abundance: .
v_gene: TRBV5-5
len: 14
CDR3aa: CASSLPGGNQPQHF
CDR3nt: TGTGCTAGCAGCTTGCCAGGGGGCAATCAGCCCCAGCATTTT

d_gene: .
j_gene: TRBJ2-3
abundance: .
v_gene: TRBV4-1
len: 16
CDR3aa: CASSQGTTTATDTQYF
CDR3nt: TGCGCCAGCAGCCAAGGGACAACGACAGCCACAGATACGCAGTATTTT

d_gene: TRBD2
j_gene: TRBJ2-7
abundance: once
v_gene: TRBV9
len: 18
CDR3aa: CASSPQGLAGGLAYEQYF
CDR3nt: TGTGCCAGCAGCCCCCAGGGACTAGCGGGGGGACTCGCCTACGAGCAGTACTTC

d_gene: TRBD1
j_gene: TRBJ1-6
abundance: .
v_gene: TRBV5-4
len: 15
CDR3aa: CASSLGQGAISPLHF
CDR3nt: TGTGCCAGCAGCTTGGGTCAGGGGGCGATTTCACCCCTCCACTTT

d_gene: TRBD1
j_gene: TRBJ2-4
abundance: .
v_gene: TRBV6-5
len: 13
CDR3aa: CASTSGGWDIQYF
CDR3nt: TGTGCCAGCACGTCAGGGGGATGGGACATTCAGTACTTC

d_gene: .
j_gene: TRBJ1-5
abundance: .
v_gene: TRBV6-5
len: 14
CDR3aa: CASSYLQGFQPQHF
CDR3nt: TGTGCCAGCAGTTACTTACAGGGATTTCAGCCCCAGCATTTT

d_gene: .
j_gene: TRBJ2-7
abundance: .
v_gene: TRBV6-5
len: 11
CDR3aa: CASHTIYEQYF
CDR3nt: TGTGCCAGCCACACGATATACGAGCAGTACTTC

d_gene: .
j_gene: TRBJ2-7
abundance: .
v_gene: TRBV10-2
len: 12
CDR3aa: CASSVLSYEQYF
CDR3nt: TGCGCCAGCAGTGTATTATCGTACGAGCAGTACTTC

d_gene: .
j_gene: TRBJ2-1
abundance: .
v_gene: TRBV5-8
len: 11
CDR3aa: CASSLGAPEFF
CDR3nt: TGTGCCAGCAGCTTGGGCGCGCCCGAGTTCTTC

d_gene: .
j_gene: TRBJ1-6
abundance: few
v_gene: TRBV30
len: 13
CDR3aa: CAWSVELNSPLHF
CDR3nt: TGTGCCTGGAGTGTAGAACTTAATTCACCCCTCCACTTT

d_gene: TRBD1
j_gene: TRBJ2-7
abundance: .
v_gene: TRBV6-1
len: 16
CDR3aa: CASSGKGQGITSEQYF
CDR3nt: TGTGCCAGCAGTGGCAAGGGACAGGGGATAACCTCCGAGCAGTACTTC

d_gene: TRBD1
j_gene: TRBJ1-5
abundance: .
v_gene: TRBV3-1/TRBV3-2
len: 15
CDR3aa: CASSQDRGYDQPQHF
CDR3nt: TGTGCCAGCAGCCAAGACAGGGGGTATGATCAGCCCCAGCATTTT

d_gene: .
j_gene: TRBJ1-4
abundance: .
v_gene: TRBV25-1
len: 14
CDR3aa: CASSDRVTNEKLFF
CDR3nt: TGTGCCAGCAGTGACAGGGTTACTAATGAAAAACTGTTTTTT

d_gene: .
j_gene: TRBJ2-7
abundance: few
v_gene: TRBV12-3/TRBV12-4
len: 12
CDR3aa: CASSWAEGEQYF
CDR3nt: TGTGCCAGCAGTTGGGCAGAAGGCGAGCAGTACTTC

d_gene: .
j_gene: TRBJ1-1
abundance: .
v_gene: TRBV28
len: 14
CDR3aa: CASSFQGVNTEAFF
CDR3nt: TGTGCCAGCAGTTTTCAGGGCGTGAACACTGAAGCTTTCTTT

d_gene: TRBD1
j_gene: TRBJ2-1
abundance: few
v_gene: TRBV18
len: 16
CDR3aa: CASSPDRGGTYNEQFF
CDR3nt: TGTGCCAGCTCACCAGACAGGGGTGGCACCTACAATGAGCAGTTCTTC

d_gene: TRBD2
j_gene: TRBJ2-5
abundance: .
v_gene: TRBV20-1
len: 14
CDR3aa: CSASWTSGGAAQYF
CDR3nt: TGCAGTGCCAGTTGGACTAGCGGGGGGGCGGCCCAGTACTTC

d_gene: .
j_gene: TRBJ2-2
abundance: once
v_gene: TRBV24-1
len: 19
CDR3aa: CATSDSLPRYREDTGELFF
CDR3nt: TGTGCCACCAGTGATTCTCTCCCCCGATACCGCGAAGATACCGGGGAGCTGTTTTTT

d_gene: TRBD2
j_gene: TRBJ2-2
abundance: .
v_gene: TRBV3-1/TRBV3-2
len: 15
CDR3aa: CASSQRSGAPGELFF
CDR3nt: TGTGCCAGCAGCCAACGTAGCGGGGCACCCGGGGAGCTGTTTTTT

d_gene: TRBD1
j_gene: TRBJ2-3
abundance: .
v_gene: TRBV5-8
len: 14
CDR3aa: CASNVGQGADTQYF
CDR3nt: TGTGCCAGCAACGTGGGTCAGGGGGCAGATACGCAGTATTTT

d_gene: TRBD1
j_gene: TRBJ2-3
abundance: .
v_gene: TRBV5-6
len: 15
CDR3aa: CASSLGGQSTDTQYF
CDR3nt: TGTGCCAGCAGCTTGGGGGGACAGAGCACAGATACGCAGTATTTT

d_gene: TRBD2
j_gene: TRBJ2-7
abundance: .
v_gene: TRBV5-4
len: 14
CDR3aa: CASSFGGGAYEQYF
CDR3nt: TGTGCCAGCAGCTTCGGCGGGGGGGCCTACGAGCAGTACTTC

d_gene: TRBD1
j_gene: TRBJ2-1
abundance: .
v_gene: TRBV15
len: 15
CDR3aa: CATSSPGQGANEQFF
CDR3nt: TGTGCCACCAGCAGCCCGGGACAGGGAGCCAATGAGCAGTTCTTC

d_gene: TRBD2
j_gene: TRBJ2-3
abundance: .
v_gene: TRBV7-9
len: 16
CDR3aa: CASSLAGSGVTDTQYF
CDR3nt: TGTGCCAGCAGCTTAGCAGGTAGCGGGGTTACAGATACGCAGTATTTT

d_gene: .
j_gene: TRBJ1-2
abundance: few
v_gene: TRBV28
len: 16
CDR3aa: CASSFFRVGANYGYTF
CDR3nt: TGTGCCAGCAGTTTTTTCAGGGTTGGCGCTAACTATGGCTACACCTTC

d_gene: TRBD1
j_gene: TRBJ2-3
abundance: .
v_gene: TRBV28
len: 20
CDR3aa: CASSPGSGQEVKHSTDTQYF
CDR3nt: TGTGCCAGCAGTCCGGGTTCGGGACAGGAGGTTAAGCATTCCACAGATACGCAGTATTTT

d_gene: .
j_gene: TRBJ2-1
abundance: .
v_gene: TRBV30
len: 14
CDR3aa: CAWSVGGVYNEQFF
CDR3nt: TGTGCCTGGAGTGTAGGCGGGGTATACAATGAGCAGTTCTTC

d_gene: TRBD1
j_gene: TRBJ2-5
abundance: .
v_gene: TRBV3-1/TRBV3-2
len: 21
CDR3aa: CASSRATLGDRVAIRSETQYF
CDR3nt: TGTGCCAGCAGCCGAGCCACCCTGGGGGACAGGGTGGCGATAAGGTCGGAGACCCAGTACTTC

d_gene: .
j_gene: TRBJ1-1
abundance: .
v_gene: TRBV6-5
len: 14
CDR3aa: CASSYSHGGTEAFF
CDR3nt: TGTGCCAGCAGTTACTCCCACGGGGGCACTGAAGCTTTCTTT

d_gene: TRBD2
j_gene: TRBJ2-1
abundance: .
v_gene: TRBV6-6
len: 16
CDR3aa: CASRLWTSGTNNEQFF
CDR3nt: TGTGCCAGCAGGCTTTGGACTAGCGGGACGAACAATGAGCAGTTCTTC

d_gene: .
j_gene: TRBJ2-5
abundance: .
v_gene: TRBV6-2/TRBV6-3
len: 13
CDR3aa: CASRPDTKETQYF
CDR3nt: TGTGCCAGCAGACCTGACACAAAAGAGACCCAGTACTTC

d_gene: .
j_gene: TRBJ1-4
abundance: .
v_gene: TRBV5-1
len: 14
CDR3aa: CASSLVRGGEKLFF
CDR3nt: TGCGCCAGCAGCTTGGTCCGGGGAGGGGAAAAACTGTTTTTT

d_gene: TRBD1
j_gene: TRBJ1-2
abundance: .
v_gene: TRBV7-9
len: 16
CDR3aa: CASSPSWQGQGAGYTF
CDR3nt: TGTGCCAGCAGCCCAAGCTGGCAGGGACAGGGGGCTGGCTACACCTTC

d_gene: .
j_gene: TRBJ2-5
abundance: .
v_gene: TRBV18
len: 12
CDR3aa: CASSLYQETQYF
CDR3nt: TGTGCCAGCTCCCTGTACCAAGAGACCCAGTACTTC

d_gene: .
j_gene: TRBJ2-7
abundance: .
v_gene: TRBV18
len: 14
CDR3aa: CASSPGLLGSEQYF
CDR3nt: TGTGCCAGCTCACCCGGACTTTTAGGGAGCGAGCAGTACTTC

d_gene: .
j_gene: TRBJ2-3
abundance: .
v_gene: TRBV4-2
len: 16
CDR3aa: CASSQESSPRTDTQYF
CDR3nt: TGTGCCAGCAGCCAAGAGAGCTCCCCTCGCACAGATACGCAGTATTTT

d_gene: .
j_gene: TRBJ2-4
abundance: .
v_gene: TRBV7-9
len: 14
CDR3aa: CASSSLRAKNIQYF
CDR3nt: TGTGCCAGCAGCTCCCTAAGAGCCAAAAACATTCAGTACTTC

d_gene: TRBD1
j_gene: TRBJ1-2
abundance: .
v_gene: TRBV2
len: 13
CDR3aa: CASTPTGVNGYTF
CDR3nt: TGTGCCAGCACCCCGACAGGGGTTAATGGCTACACCTTC

d_gene: TRBD1
j_gene: TRBJ2-5
abundance: once
v_gene: TRBV30
len: 13
CDR3aa: CAWARGRRETQYF
CDR3nt: TGTGCCTGGGCCAGGGGGCGGAGAGAGACCCAGTACTTC

d_gene: .
j_gene: TRBJ2-4
abundance: .
v_gene: TRBV7-9
len: 16
CDR3aa: CASSFQGPRSKNIQYF
CDR3nt: TGTGCCAGCAGCTTTCAGGGGCCGCGGAGCAAAAACATTCAGTACTTC

d_gene: .
j_gene: TRBJ1-1
abundance: .
v_gene: TRBV5-1
len: 13
CDR3aa: CASSFGEGTEAFF
CDR3nt: TGCGCCAGCAGCTTTGGGGAGGGCACTGAAGCTTTCTTT

d_gene: .
j_gene: TRBJ2-5
abundance: .
v_gene: TRBV5-5
len: 15
CDR3aa: CASSWLRGLQETQYF
CDR3nt: TGTGCCAGCAGCTGGCTCAGGGGCCTACAAGAGACCCAGTACTTC

d_gene: .
j_gene: TRBJ1-2
abundance: .
v_gene: TRBV10-2
len: 14
CDR3aa: CASTSTGTAYGYTF
CDR3nt: TGCGCCAGCACCTCTACAGGAACTGCTTATGGCTACACCTTC

d_gene: .
j_gene: TRBJ2-1
abundance: .
v_gene: TRBV7-2
len: 16
CDR3aa: CASSWARGSSYNEQFF
CDR3nt: TGTGCCAGCAGCTGGGCCCGGGGGAGCTCCTACAATGAGCAGTTCTTC

d_gene: .
j_gene: TRBJ2-2
abundance: .
v_gene: TRBV24-1
len: 18
CDR3aa: CATSDSTRGRVNTGELFF
CDR3nt: TGTGCCACCAGTGACTCGACTCGGGGAAGAGTGAACACCGGGGAGCTGTTTTTT

d_gene: .
j_gene: TRBJ1-3
abundance: .
v_gene: TRBV4-1
len: 15
CDR3aa: CASSPWGGTGNTIYF
CDR3nt: TGCGCCAGCAGCCCCTGGGGGGGGACTGGAAACACCATATATTTT

d_gene: .
j_gene: TRBJ2-5
abundance: .
v_gene: TRBV19
len: 14
CDR3aa: CASSNRQGKETQYF
CDR3nt: TGTGCCAGTAGTAACCGCCAGGGCAAAGAGACCCAGTACTTC

d_gene: .
j_gene: TRBJ2-1
abundance: .
v_gene: TRBV13
len: 14
CDR3aa: CASNSRGATDEQFF
CDR3nt: TGTGCCAGCAATTCTCGGGGGGCGACGGATGAGCAGTTCTTC

d_gene: TRBD1
j_gene: TRBJ1-5
abundance: .
v_gene: TRBV4-2
len: 15
CDR3aa: CASSQAVQGEQPQHF
CDR3nt: TGTGCCAGCAGCCAAGCGGTCCAGGGGGAACAGCCCCAGCATTTT

d_gene: .
j_gene: TRBJ2-5
abundance: .
v_gene: TRBV12-5
len: 14
CDR3aa: CASGEGQSQETQYF
CDR3nt: TGTGCTAGTGGGGAGGGACAGTCCCAAGAGACCCAGTACTTC